This TCR beta chain appears in the sequencing data of a study of cytomegalovirus exposure and HLA in healthy donors. The PCR used 60 Vbeta and 13 Jbeta primers. Sequenced by immunoSEQ multiplex PCR; TCRdb stores in-frame clones only, minus some. The top ten hold 0.08% to 0.1% of the sample, which has about 200,000 clones, approximately 80% seen once. This clone was recorded a few times. Its specificity is not known. Study-level points and caveats: According to a later analysis, donors in an Asian-associated ancestry cluster reportedly had fewer N-insertions than the roughly 660-donor mean.

This TCR was recovered from a boy younger than 10 in good health and CMV-seronegative. What was sequenced was PBMCs.

Written as DNA, the CDR3 is TGTGCCAGCAGTTCGGGACAGAAAGACACTGAAGCTTTCTTT. The encoded protein is CASSSGQKDTEAFF. The V gene is TRBV28, the J gene TRBJ1-1, with TRBD1 matching over 7 bases. CDR3 length: 14 amino acids. J gave up 3 bases and V 4 bases, and 5 bases lay outside the gene matches. Per germline, CDR1 MDHEN and CDR2 SYDVKM.